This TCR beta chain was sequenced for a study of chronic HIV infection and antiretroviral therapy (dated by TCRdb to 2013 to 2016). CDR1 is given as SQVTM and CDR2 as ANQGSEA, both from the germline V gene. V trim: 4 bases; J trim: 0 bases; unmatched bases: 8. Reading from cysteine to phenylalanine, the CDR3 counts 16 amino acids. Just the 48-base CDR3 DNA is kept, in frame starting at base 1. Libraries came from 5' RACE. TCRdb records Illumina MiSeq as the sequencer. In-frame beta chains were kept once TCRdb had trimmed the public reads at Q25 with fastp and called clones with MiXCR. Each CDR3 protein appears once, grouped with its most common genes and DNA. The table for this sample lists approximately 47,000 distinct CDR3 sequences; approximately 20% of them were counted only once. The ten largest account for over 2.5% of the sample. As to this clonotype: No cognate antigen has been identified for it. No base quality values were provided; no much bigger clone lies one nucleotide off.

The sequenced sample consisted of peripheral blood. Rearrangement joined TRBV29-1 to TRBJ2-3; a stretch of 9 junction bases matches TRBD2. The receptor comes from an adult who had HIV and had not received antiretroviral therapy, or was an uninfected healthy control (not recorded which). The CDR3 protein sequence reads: CSVVKREAPSTDTQYF. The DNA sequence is TGCAGCGTTGTAAAGCGGGAGGCGCCCAGCACAGATACGCAGTATTTT.